These 26 T cell receptor beta chains were all obtained from the same sample, sequenced in a study of T cell responses to AZD1222 COVID-19 vaccine (dated by TCRdb to the early 2020s). The library was generated by the immunoSEQ multiplex PCR assay. TCRdb obtained this table from immuneACCESS and retained in-frame rearrangements with V and J assigned. These tables miss some clones; where compared with another copy, unresolved V genes account for less than half of the shortfall, and the remainder is unexplained. The sample yields tens of thousands of clones; 75% to 95% were counted once. Of the sample, 4.5% to 5.5% is held by the ten largest clones. What this sample's time point label stands for: baseline before first vaccination. The sample's treatment or condition, from its label and the paper: meningococcal conjugate vaccine given as trial control. The sample in question was peripheral blood, obtained on day 0 of MenACWY control vaccination. Every receptor here comes from an adult in good health.

The chain joins TRBV6-4 to TRBJ2-1, with D maybe TRBD2 (5 bases). The CDR3 has 12 amino acids. In germline, CDR1 is MRHNA, CDR2 SNTAGT. Trimming removed 8 bases from V and 4 bases from J, with 9 bases in between. In nucleotides, the CDR3 is TGTGCCAGCGACTACTCATACAATGAGCAGTTCTTC. This translates into CASDYSYNEQFF.

This chain connects TRBV28 to TRBJ1-2; D is unclear. V was shortened by 4 bases and J by 8 bases, with 8 bases between the two germline ends. Germline V gives CDR1 MDHEN, CDR2 SYDVKM. The CDR3 loop spans 11 amino acids. CDR3 nucleotide sequence: TGTGCCAGCAGTTCCCTTAGGGGCTACACCTTC. Protein product: CASSSLRGYTF.

The V call is TRBV19, the J call TRBJ2-1, with D possibly being TRBD2 (6 bases). Between the trimmed V and J ends, which lost 5 bases and 9 bases, there was a span of 14 bases. The CDR3 totals 13 residues. CDR1 and CDR2 from the germline V gene are LNHDA and SQIVND (reference sequence). CDR3 nucleotides: TGTGCCAGTAGTCCCATTGGCGGGACTGAGCAGTTCTTC. This translates into CASSPIGGTEQFF.

The J gene is TRBJ2-3, the V gene TRBV19, with a weak D call TRBD2 (6 bases). The CDR3 spans 14 residues. V was cut by 5 bases and J by 2 bases, with 11 bases left in between. Germline V lookup: CDR1 LNHDA, CDR2 SQIVND (reference sequence). The CDR3 spells CASSSVAVTDTQYF. The CDR3 bases are TGTGCCAGTAGTTCAGTAGCGGTCACAGATACGCAGTATTTT.

The CDR3 spells CASSFDRGYGYTF. The CDR3 DNA reads as TGCGCCAGCAGTTTTGACAGGGGCTATGGCTACACCTTC. This chain connects TRBV5-1 to TRBJ1-2; 8 bases match TRBD1. This CDR3 region has 13 residues. Germline loops: CDR1 SGHRS, CDR2 YFSETQ. Germline trimming cut 5 bases from V and 4 bases from J; bases unmatched to any gene: 4.

The rearrangement joins TRBV12-3 or TRBV12-4 to TRBJ2-4, with D uncertain. This CDR3 region has 11 residues. The V gene lost 7 bases and the J gene lost 5 bases, with 6 bases spanning the gap. The CDR3 is CASTFQNIQYF. CDR3 nucleotides: TGTGCCAGCACCTTCCAAAACATTCAGTACTTC.

The gene calls are TRBV5-6 and TRBJ2-2; TRBD2 is a possible D gene (6 bases). This CDR3 is 14 amino acids long. Germline-derived CDR1 and CDR2 are SGHDT and YYEEEE. The V gene lost 2 bases and the J gene lost 4 bases, with 9 bases spanning the gap. CDR3: CASSFQGGTGELFF. The DNA of the CDR3 is TGTGCCAGCAGCTTTCAGGGAGGCACCGGGGAGCTGTTTTTT. The entire variable domain, with the rest obtained from reference TRBV5-6 and TRBJ2-2, is as follows: DAGVTQSPTHLIKTRGQQVTLRCSPKSGHDTVSWYQQALGQGPQFIFQYYEEEERQRGNFPDRFSGHQFPNYSSELNVNALLLGDSALYLCASSFQGGTGELFFGEGSRLTVL.

This sequence joins TRBV4-3 and TRBJ2-1, with TRBD2 identical over 11 bases. Trimming cost V 0 bases and J 0 bases; bases outside gene matches: 10. Germline V gene sequence: CDR1 LGHNA, CDR2 YSLEER. CDR3 length: 20 residues. The CDR3 sequence is CASSQERIKLAGASYNEQFF. Written as DNA, the CDR3 is TGCGCCAGCAGCCAAGAGCGCATTAAACTAGCGGGAGCCTCCTACAATGAGCAGTTCTTC.

The chain recombines TRBV28 with TRBJ2-5; D gene unclear. This CDR3 comprises 10 residues. Germline V gene data show CDR1 as MDHEN and CDR2 as SYDVKM. V was shortened by 5 bases and J by 5 bases, with 3 bases between the two germline ends. The CDR3 sequence: CASSRETQYF. Written as DNA, the CDR3 is TGTGCCAGCAGTCGGGAGACCCAGTACTTC.

The chain is built from TRBV4-2 and TRBJ1-4; 9 bases fit TRBD1. This CDR3 spans 18 amino acids. The germline gives CDR1 LGHNA, CDR2 YNFKEQ. The J segment lost 6 bases and the V segment lost 6 bases, leaving 17 bases of the junction unmatched. The CDR3 spells CASRNTLGPGQGDEKLFF. The CDR3 DNA sequence: TGTGCCAGCAGAAACACGTTAGGGCCGGGACAGGGTGATGAAAAACTGTTTTTT.

The gene calls are TRBV5-5 and TRBJ2-7; perhaps D is TRBD1 or TRBD2 (5 bases each). CDR3 size: 14 residues. Deletions cut 4 bases from V and 1 base from J, with 12 bases between. The germline gives CDR1 SGHKS, CDR2 YYEKEE (reference sequence). CDR3 DNA sequence: TGTGCCAGCAGCCTCGGGACCGCTTCCTACGAGCAGTACTTC. This sequence encodes CASSLGTASYEQYF. Using reference TRBV5-5 and TRBJ2-7 for the parts outside the CDR3, the full variable domain is DAGVTQSPTHLIKTRGQQVTLRCSPISGHKSVSWYQQVLGQGPQFIFQYYEKEERGRGNFPDRFSARQFPNYSSELNVNALLLGDSALYLCASSLGTASYEQYFGPGTRLTVT.

The genes are TRBV5-6 and TRBJ2-1; D not certain. The ends were cut back, 1 base at V and 1 base at J, with 3 bases in the middle. The CDR3 totals 13 residues. Germline V CDR1 and CDR2: SGHDT, YYEEEE. CDR3 nucleotide sequence: TGTGCCAGCAGCTTGTCGTCCTACAATGAGCAGTTCTTC. It encodes CASSLSSYNEQFF.

The chain joins TRBV28 to TRBJ1-1, with 7 bases aligning to TRBD1. J lost 13 bases, V lost 4 bases, and 15 bases had no gene match. This CDR3 contains 14 residues. CDR1 is MDHEN, CDR2 SYDVKM, per germline. In DNA form, the CDR3 reads TGTGCCAGCAGTTCGAACCGGGACAGTGGCGTAGATTTCTTT. This gives the protein CASSSNRDSGVDFF.

This rearrangement joins TRBV6-5 to TRBJ1-1; D gene unclear. V gave up 4 bases and J gave up 0 bases, with 3 bases separating them. Germline CDR1 and CDR2: MNHEY and SVGAGI. The CDR3 totals 12 residues. The CDR3 DNA reads as TGTGCCAGCAGTTCGGTGAACACTGAAGCTTTCTTT. Translating gives CASSSVNTEAFF.

Here the CDR3 reads CAWSGDMAGQPQHF. In nucleotides, the CDR3 is TGTGCCTGGAGTGGCGACATGGCGGGTCAGCCCCAGCATTTT. The chain carries TRBV30 and TRBJ1-5; D call uncertain. Germline V gene data show CDR1 as GTSNPN and CDR2 as SVGIG (reference sequence). The CDR3 runs 14 residues. Trimming pared 1 base from V and 6 bases from J, leaving 13 bases between.

This clone has only one observation. The V call is TRBV27, the J call TRBJ2-5; 9 nucleotides line up with TRBD1. CDR1 and CDR2 (germline): MNHEY, SMNVEV (reference sequence). The CDR3 is 15 residues long. V gave up 6 bases and J gave up 1 base; unmatched junction bases: 6. Here the CDR3 reads CASRLGTGSQETQYF. DNA of the CDR3: TGTGCCAGCAGGTTAGGGACAGGGTCCCAAGAGACCCAGTACTTC.

The rearrangement uses TRBV12-3 or TRBV12-4 and TRBJ2-2; D gene ambiguous. The CDR3 consists of 13 residues. Trimming removed 1 base at V and 6 bases at J, with 6 bases between. CDR3 sequence: CASSLGGAGELFF. For the CDR3, the DNA is TGTGCCAGCAGTTTAGGTGGGGCCGGGGAGCTGTTTTTT.

This rearrangement joins TRBV4-2 to TRBJ1-3; D not resolved. Trimming left V 0 bases short and J 4 bases short, with 4 bases between. Germline V gene data show CDR1 as LGHNA and CDR2 as YNFKEQ. The CDR3 has 13 amino acids. CDR3 DNA sequence: TGTGCCAGCAGCCAAGAGGGGGGAAACACCATATATTTT. It encodes CASSQEGGNTIYF.

The gene calls are TRBV9 and TRBJ1-2; 7 bases match TRBD1. J gave up 8 bases and V 0 bases, and 4 bases lay outside the gene matches. Germline V lookup: CDR1 SGDLS, CDR2 YYNGEE. This CDR3 is built from 13 residues. CDR3 bases: TGTGCCAGCAGCGTAGACGGACAGGCGGGCTACACCTTC. It yields the protein CASSVDGQAGYTF.

The chain recombines TRBV19 with TRBJ2-2, with D possibly matching TRBD2 (5 bases). CDR1 and CDR2 from the germline V gene are LNHDA and SQIVND (reference sequence). The ends were cut back, 3 bases at V and 8 bases at J, with 7 bases in the middle. This CDR3 contains 12 residues. CDR3 DNA: TGTGCCAGTAGTATGAGGGCGGGGGAGCTGTTTTTT. It specifies CASSMRAGELFF.

The V call is TRBV24-1, the J call TRBJ2-5, with 8 bases lining up with TRBD2. Germline CDR1 KGHDR, CDR2 SFDVKD. J gave up 3 bases and V 4 bases, and 18 bases lay outside the gene matches. The CDR3 is 19 amino acids. DNA for the CDR3: TGTGCCACCAGTGAGAGTTGTCCCAGACCACTAGCGGCCAAAGAGACCCAGTACTTC. This gives the protein CATSESCPRPLAAKETQYF.

In its sample, this clone was seen once. V and J are TRBV29-1 and TRBJ2-6; D is possibly TRBD1 (6 bases). In germline, CDR1 is SQVTM, CDR2 ANQGSEA. This CDR3 is 15 amino acids long. Trimming took 4 bases from V and 0 from J, leaving 10 bases between them. The CDR3 region is CSVAEGGSGANVLTF. The CDR3 nucleotides are TGCAGCGTTGCTGAAGGGGGCTCTGGGGCCAACGTCCTGACTTTC.

This chain connects TRBV27 to TRBJ1-1; D not certain. This CDR3 spans 13 amino acids. Germline V gene data show CDR1 as MNHEY and CDR2 as SMNVEV (reference sequence). V lost 7 bases and J 8 bases, leaving 17 bases between the germline ends. CDR3: CASKQTVGSEAFF. The CDR3 DNA reads TGTGCCAGCAAGCAAACGGTAGGATCGGAAGCTTTCTTT.

This clone was picked up one time. This chain links TRBV19 with TRBJ2-1; the match to TRBD2 covers 9 bases. CDR1 and CDR2 from the germline V gene are LNHDA and SQIVND (reference sequence). The CDR3 is made up of 15 amino acids. Trimming removed 8 bases from V and 5 bases from J; junction bases left unmatched: 10. The CDR3 DNA reads as TGTGCCAGTCAGGAAGCGGGGGGCTGGAACAATGAGCAGTTCTTC. Its translation is CASQEAGGWNNEQFF.

The chain uses TRBV28 and TRBJ1-2; 10 nucleotides align to TRBD1. The V and J ends lost 10 bases and 3 bases, in that order; junction bases with no gene match: 5. This CDR3 has 13 amino acids. Germline V gene data show CDR1 as MDHEN and CDR2 as SYDVKM. The DNA for the CDR3 is TGTGCCACCGTAGGACAGGGGGACTATGGCTACACCTTC. Encoded protein: CATVGQGDYGYTF.

The V call is TRBV3-1 (or the pseudogene TRBV3-2), the J call TRBJ2-7; D is uncertain. The CDR3 covers 15 residues. Deletions cut 4 bases from V and 4 bases from J, with 17 bases between. Germline values: CDR1 LGHDT, CDR2 YNNKEL (reference sequence). CDR3 residues: CASSLRRTALYEQYF. In DNA, the CDR3 is TGTGCCAGCAGCCTGCGCAGGACCGCACTTTACGAGCAGTACTTC.